These 32 T cell receptor beta chains were sequenced from one sample in a study of response to subunit inactivated influenza vaccine. TCRdb re-derived calls from the RT-PCR reads in MiXCR, one entry per CDR3 protein. The sample lists about half a million distinct CDR3 sequences; 11% were seen once. The sequencing used PBMCs from blood, collected around seven weeks after vaccination. These receptor sequences come from a man in his fifties who received an inactivated influenza vaccine.

This clonotype was counted at least ten times. This chain links TRBV7-2 with TRBJ2-5, with TRBD2 identical over 14 bases. CDR3 length equals 16 residues. V was pared by 3 bases and J by 5 bases, with 5 bases of the junction left unmatched. Germline V gene sequence: CDR1 SGHTA, CDR2 FQGNSA. DNA of the CDR3: TGTGCCAGCAGCTTGGGACTAGCGGGAGTTGTTGAGACCCAGTACTTC. Its protein is CASSLGLAGVVETQYF.

The genes are TRBV5-6 and TRBJ1-2; maybe TRBD1 (5 bases). Between the trimmed V and J ends, which lost 4 bases and 4 bases, there was a span of 14 bases. The germline V gene has CDR1 SGHDT and CDR2 YYEEEE. The CDR3 is 14 residues long. The CDR3 loop is CASSVGQAPYGYTF. The CDR3 DNA follows: TGTGCCAGCAGCGTGGGGCAGGCTCCCTATGGCTACACCTTC.

The V and J genes are TRBV11-1 and TRBJ2-4; no reliable D call. The germline gives CDR1 SGHAT, CDR2 FQDESV (reference sequence). The CDR3 totals 14 residues. Trimming took 2 bases from V and 4 from J, leaving 9 bases between them. CDR3: CASSLYLGKNIQYF. CDR3 sequence (DNA): TGTGCCAGCAGCTTATATCTGGGGAAAAACATTCAGTACTTC. The entire variable domain, with the rest obtained from reference TRBV11-1 and TRBJ2-4, is as follows: EAEVAQSPRYKITEKSQAVAFWCDPISGHATLYWYRQILGQGPELLVQFQDESVVDDSQLPKDRFSAERLKGVDSTLKIQPAELGDSAMYLCASSLYLGKNIQYFGAGTRLSVL.

The chain carries TRBV4-2 and TRBJ2-4, with 11 bases aligning to TRBD1. There are 16 residues in the CDR3. V trimming: 0 bases; J trimming: 5 bases; junction bases outside the gene matches: 3. Germline values: CDR1 LGHNA, CDR2 YNFKEQ. DNA of the CDR3: TGTGCCAGCAGCCAAGAAGAGGGACAGGGGGAAAACATTCAGTACTTC. The encoded protein is CASSQEEGQGENIQYF.

Only a few counts were recorded for this clonotype. The chain links TRBV6-5 to TRBJ2-4; D uncertain. The CDR3 has 17 residues. V lost 0 bases to trimming and J lost 0 bases, with 12 bases between them. Germline assignment: CDR1 MNHEY and CDR2 SVGAGI. The CDR3 protein is CASSYSGLTLAKNIQYF. CDR3 DNA: TGTGCCAGCAGTTACTCCGGGTTAACACTAGCCAAAAACATTCAGTACTTC.

The gene calls are TRBV5-6 and TRBJ1-2, with D possibly being TRBD1 (5 bases). Germline V CDR1 and CDR2: SGHDT, YYEEEE. Trimming took 4 bases from V and 3 from J, leaving 16 bases between them. The CDR3 length is 15 residues. DNA of the CDR3: TGTGCCAGCAGCCGAGGGCAGGGACGGGACTATGGCTACACCTTC. Translation: CASSRGQGRDYGYTF.

This clonotype was counted between two and nine times. The chain employs TRBV29-1 and TRBJ2-3; D is possibly TRBD2 (5 bases). CDR3 length equals 12 residues. The V gene's germline CDR1 is SQVTM and CDR2 ANQGSEA. V dropped 8 bases and J dropped 3 bases, with 12 bases sitting between them. The CDR3 DNA follows: TGCAGCTCCTCGGACTTGACAGATACGCAGTATTTT. Protein: CSSSDLTDTQYF.

This clonotype was counted many times. This chain connects TRBV5-1 to TRBJ1-1; TRBD1 might be the D (5 bases). V lost 6 bases and J 3 bases, leaving 12 bases between the germline ends. Per germline, CDR1 SGHRS and CDR2 YFSETQ. CDR3 length: 13 residues. The CDR3 protein is CASTRDGDTEAFF. The CDR3, as DNA: TGCGCCAGCACCCGGGACGGGGACACTGAAGCTTTCTTT.

This clonotype was counted between two and nine times. This chain joins TRBV7-2 and TRBJ2-3; possibly TRBD1 for D (5 bases). CDR1 SGHTA and CDR2 FQGNSA come from the germline V gene. Trimming took off 5 bases at V and 4 bases at J, with 13 bases between the two ends. The CDR3 contains 14 residues. The chain's CDR3 is CASSPARGADTQYF. As DNA, the CDR3 is TGTGCCAGCAGCCCCGCTAGGGGCGCAGATACGCAGTATTTT.

The rearrangement joins TRBV9 to TRBJ2-3; 13 bases line up with TRBD2. The V and J ends lost 4 bases and 6 bases, in that order; junction bases with no gene match: 5. Germline V CDR1 and CDR2: SGDLS, YYNGEE. The CDR3 is made up of 15 amino acids. CDR3 nucleotides: TGTGCCAGCAGCCCGCCGACTAGCGGGAGGGATACGCAGTATTTT. Protein sequence: CASSPPTSGRDTQYF.

This clonotype came up a few times. Here the CDR3 DNA reads TGTGCCAGCTCACCACGGAGCGGGAGGGATTACAATGAGCAGTTCTTC. Its protein product is CASSPRSGRDYNEQFF. The chain recombines TRBV18 with TRBJ2-1, with 10 nucleotides matching TRBD2. Trimming at V came to 1 base and at J to 4 bases, leaving 4 bases not matched to a gene. The CDR3 is 16 residues long. CDR1 and CDR2 from the germline V gene are KGHSH and LQKENI.

The chain employs TRBV7-9 and TRBJ2-1, with TRBD1 matching 10 bases. The CDR3 covers 14 residues. Germline V CDR1 and CDR2: SEHNR, FQNEAQ (reference sequence). Trimming cost V 3 bases and J 8 bases; bases outside gene matches: 4. CDR3 DNA sequence: TGTGCCAGCAGCTTCAGACAGGGGGCTGATGAGCAGTTCTTC. Protein product: CASSFRQGADEQFF.

The chain employs TRBV6-5 and TRBJ2-7; no reliable D call. CDR1 is MNHEY and CDR2 is SVGAGI in the germline V gene. There are 12 residues in the CDR3. V was trimmed by 4 bases and J by 6 bases, leaving 10 bases between them. CDR3 in DNA: TGTGCCAGCAGTTCCTACCCCCTCGAGCAGTACTTC. Translating gives CASSSYPLEQYF.

This clonotype came up a few times. The chain combines TRBV20-1 with TRBJ2-7, with 10 bases matching TRBD1. Germline CDR1 is DFQATT and CDR2 is SNEGSKA (reference sequence). The J segment lost 3 bases and the V segment lost 6 bases, leaving 5 bases of the junction unmatched. The CDR3 consists of 13 residues. The CDR3 DNA sequence: TGCAGTGCAATGACAGGGGGCGGCTACGAGCAGTACTTC. Translated, it gives CSAMTGGGYEQYF.

This clonotype was seen at least ten times. The V gene is TRBV12-3 or TRBV12-4, the J gene TRBJ2-1, with 8 bases identical to TRBD2. The CDR3 length is 16 residues. V lost 4 bases to trimming and J lost 5 bases; unmatched junction nucleotides: 10. The CDR3 region has the DNA TGTGCCAGCAGTTGGCCCAGCGGGGGAATTGACAATGAGCAGTTCTTC. Its protein is CASSWPSGGIDNEQFF.

This clonotype was detected a few times. The V call is TRBV9, the J call TRBJ2-1; D is possibly TRBD1 (6 bases). The ends were cut back, 3 bases at V and 9 bases at J, with 7 bases in the middle. Germline V gene data show CDR1 as SGDLS and CDR2 as YYNGEE. This CDR3 has 11 residues. As DNA, the CDR3 is TGTGCCAGCAGCGCAGGGGTTGAGCAGTTCTTC. Protein: CASSAGVEQFF.

This sequence joins TRBV7-9 and TRBJ1-3; D remains unclear. Trimming shortened V by 2 bases and J by 2 bases, and 13 bases separated the two germline ends. The CDR3 runs to 16 residues. CDR1 and CDR2 (germline): SEHNR, FQNEAQ (reference sequence). In DNA, the CDR3 is TGTGCCAGCAGCTTACCTAAGCGGTCAACTGGAAACACCATATATTTT. It translates to CASSLPKRSTGNTIYF.

This chain connects TRBV6-2 or TRBV6-3 to TRBJ2-7; no firm D call. V lost 0 bases, J lost 5 bases, and 17 bases lay in between. CDR3 size: 16 residues. Germline V gene data show CDR1 as MNHEY and CDR2 as SVGEGT. CDR3 in DNA: TGTGCCAGCAGTTACTCCCTACAGCAGAGCGCCGACGAGCAGTACTTC. It translates to CASSYSLQQSADEQYF.

The chain has TRBV11-2 and TRBJ2-5; D gene ambiguous. V gave up 6 bases and J gave up 0 bases, with 11 bases separating them. The CDR3 consists of 14 residues. Germline V gene sequence: CDR1 SGHAT, CDR2 FQNNGV. CDR3 DNA: TGTGCCAGCAGATCAATACGCCACCAAGAGACCCAGTACTTC. As protein: CASRSIRHQETQYF.

In its sample, this clonotype was seen a few times. The gene calls are TRBV20-1 and TRBJ2-5; TRBD1 or TRBD2 may be the D gene (5 bases each). The germline V and J ends were trimmed by 0 bases and 5 bases, with 16 bases remaining between them. The CDR3 spans 15 residues. The V gene's germline CDR1 is DFQATT and CDR2 SNEGSKA (reference sequence). The CDR3 region is CSARDARGRLETQYF. The CDR3 nucleotides are TGCAGTGCTAGAGATGCCCGGGGCAGACTCGAGACCCAGTACTTC.

The J gene is TRBJ2-2, the V gene TRBV10-2; 9 bases match TRBD1. Germline trimming cut 6 bases from V and 7 bases from J; bases unmatched to any gene: 12. The germline V gene encodes CDR1 WSHSY and CDR2 SAAADI. The CDR3 totals 16 residues. Here the CDR3 DNA reads TGCGCCAGCAGAGAGAAGACAGGGGGATTCAGCGGGGAGCTGTTTTTT. Protein sequence: CASREKTGGFSGELFF.

The J gene is TRBJ2-5, the V gene TRBV11-2; 13 positions agree with TRBD2. This CDR3 is built from 16 residues. The germline V gene encodes CDR1 SGHAT and CDR2 FQNNGV. Losses at the gene ends were 5 bases for V and 4 bases for J; bases not matched to a gene: 7. In DNA form, the CDR3 reads TGTGCCAGCAGCCCGACTAGCGGGGGGACGCGAGAGACCCAGTACTTC. Its protein product is CASSPTSGGTRETQYF.

This clonotype was seen ten or more times. V and J are TRBV12-3 or TRBV12-4 and TRBJ2-5; D possibly matches TRBD1 or TRBD2 (5 bases each). V dropped 3 bases and J dropped 0 bases, with 8 bases sitting between them. The CDR3 loop spans 14 amino acids. CDR3 loop: CASSFRGNQETQYF. CDR3 bases: TGTGCCAGCAGTTTCCGGGGCAACCAAGAGACCCAGTACTTC.

The chain has TRBV28 and TRBJ1-1; the D gene is possibly TRBD1 (6 bases). The CDR3 has 13 amino acids. Germline assignment: CDR1 MDHEN and CDR2 SYDVKM. V lost 3 bases and J 3 bases, leaving 8 bases between the germline ends. In DNA form, the CDR3 reads TGTGCCAGCAGTTTGGGGGGGCACACTGAAGCTTTCTTT. It codes for CASSLGGHTEAFF.

V and J are TRBV20-1 and TRBJ2-7; no reliable D call. V lost 4 bases, J lost 6 bases, and 16 bases lay in between. This CDR3 comprises 13 residues. Germline CDR1 DFQATT, CDR2 SNEGSKA (reference sequence). The CDR3: CSATNSLGREQYF. In nucleotides, the CDR3 is TGCAGTGCTACAAATAGCCTGGGCCGCGAGCAGTACTTC.

The V and J genes are TRBV20-1 and TRBJ2-7; perhaps TRBD2 as D (5 bases). From germline, CDR1 is DFQATT and CDR2 SNEGSKA (reference sequence). The V gene lost 1 base and the J gene lost 1 base, with 11 bases spanning the gap. The CDR3 sequence is 14 residues long. CDR3 loop: CSARAASGSYEQYF. The CDR3 DNA follows: TGCAGTGCTAGAGCCGCCTCGGGATCCTACGAGCAGTACTTC.

This clonotype showed up many times. This chain uses TRBV6-1 with TRBJ2-5, with TRBD1 identical over 7 bases. The V gene's germline CDR1 is MNHNS and CDR2 SASEGT. V lost 5 bases and J lost 5; bases outside the gene matches: 5. This CDR3 has 13 residues. The CDR3 DNA is TGTGCCAGCAGTAAGACAGGGTGGGAGACCCAGTACTTC. This encodes CASSKTGWETQYF.

The chain joins TRBV12-3 or TRBV12-4 to TRBJ1-5, with a possible D match to TRBD1 (6 bases). Trimming pared 2 bases from V and 2 bases from J, leaving 13 bases between. The CDR3 is made up of 16 amino acids. In DNA, the CDR3 is TGTGCCAGCAGTTTAAGAACAGGGCCGGGCAATCAGCCCCAGCATTTT. This sequence encodes CASSLRTGPGNQPQHF.

J is TRBJ2-1 and V is TRBV5-6, with 11 bases identical to TRBD2. In germline, CDR1 is SGHDT, CDR2 YYEEEE. J was trimmed by 15 bases and V by 1 base; bases with no gene match: 9. The CDR3 contains 14 residues. This CDR3 reads CASSLRIAGGPLFF. The CDR3 DNA sequence: TGTGCCAGCAGCTTGAGGATAGCGGGGGGGCCGCTGTTCTTC.

In its sample, this clonotype was seen many times. The chain has TRBV29-1 and TRBJ2-2, with a possible D match to TRBD2 (7 bases). The V end was cut by 2 bases, the J end by 5 bases, with 12 bases between. Germline-derived CDR1 and CDR2 are SQVTM and ANQGSEA. The CDR3 length is 14 residues. The DNA of the CDR3 is TGCAGCGTTGAACGTGGGAGGGGGACCGGGGAGCTGTTTTTT. This codes for CSVERGRGTGELFF.

This clonotype was counted only a few times. As DNA, the CDR3 is TGCAGTGCTAGGGGGACAGCCACTTCACCCCTCCACTTT. Translation: CSARGTATSPLHF. The chain uses TRBV20-1 and TRBJ1-6; 7 positions agree with TRBD1. The CDR3 has 13 residues. J gave up 9 bases and V 3 bases, and 5 bases lay outside the gene matches. Germline V gives CDR1 DFQATT, CDR2 SNEGSKA (reference sequence).

This clonotype was counted ten times or more. The CDR3 nucleotides read TGTGCCAGCAGCGGACAGGGCTACGAGCAGTACTTC. Translation gives CASSGQGYEQYF. V is TRBV2 and J is TRBJ2-7; the match to TRBD1 covers 8 bases. CDR1 is SNHLY and CDR2 is FYNNEI in the germline V gene. CDR3 length: 12 residues. The trim removed 6 bases at V and 3 bases at J, leaving 1 base unmatched.